What follows are 32 T cell receptor beta chains derived from one specimen sequenced in a study of PD-L1 blockade in urothelial cancer. Measured with immunoSEQ multiplex PCR; TCRdb has only the in-frame clones, and not every one. Here the sample spans about 26,000 clones, 86% being singletons. The specimen comprised PBMCs, sampled around atezolizumab (anti-PD-L1) treatment. These receptors originate from a man aged 55-75 years with urothelial cancer.

The V gene is TRBV6-1, the J gene TRBJ1-5; possible D gene TRBD1, 5 bases. Germline V gene sequence: CDR1 MNHNS, CDR2 SASEGT. This CDR3 is built from 15 residues. Trimming removed 8 bases at V and 2 bases at J, with 16 bases between. CDR3 sequence reads: CASEGQGAGNQPQHF. DNA of the CDR3: TGTGCCAGCGAAGGTCAAGGGGCGGGCAATCAGCCCCAGCATTTT.

The chain recombines TRBV11-2 with TRBJ2-5; TRBD2 matches at 12 bases. The germline CDR1 and CDR2 sequences are SGHAT and FQNNGV. The CDR3 contains 16 residues. J was trimmed by 1 base and V by 4 bases; bases with no gene match: 4. CDR3 nucleotide sequence: TGTGCCAGCAGCTCCGGACTAGCGGGACGCCAAGAGACCCAGTACTTC. This encodes CASSSGLAGRQETQYF.

The genes are TRBV5-8 and TRBJ1-2, with D perhaps matching TRBD1 (5 bases). The length of the CDR3 is 15 residues. Trimming left V 4 bases short and J 2 bases short, with 15 bases between. The germline gives CDR1 SGHTS, CDR2 YDEGEE. The CDR3 protein is CASSTQPRGNYGYTF. DNA of the CDR3: TGTGCCAGCAGCACTCAACCTCGGGGGAACTATGGCTACACCTTC.

This rearrangement joins TRBV5-1 to TRBJ1-2; 7 nucleotides match TRBD1. This CDR3 is 18 amino acids long. V was pared by 0 bases and J by 2 bases, with 13 bases of the junction left unmatched. Germline V gene lookup returns CDR1 SGHRS and CDR2 YFSETQ. The CDR3 region is CASSLALGGQDRNYGYTF. DNA for the CDR3: TGCGCCAGCAGCTTGGCCCTCGGGGGCCAGGACAGGAACTATGGCTACACCTTC. The full variable domain, completed using reference TRBV5-1 and TRBJ1-2, is KAGVTQTPRYLIKTRGQQVTLSCSPISGHRSVSWYQQTPGQGLQFLFEYFSETQRNKGNFPGRFSGRQFSNSRSEMNVSTLELGDSALYLCASSLALGGQDRNYGYTFGSGTRLTVV.

The chain is built from TRBV7-6 and TRBJ1-1; D not resolved. Deletions cut 1 base from V and 6 bases from J, with 12 bases between. This CDR3 region has 14 residues. The V gene's germline CDR1 is SGHVS and CDR2 FNYEAQ. The CDR3 sequence: CASSLGHLFPEAFF. The CDR3 DNA reads TGTGCCAGCAGCTTAGGGCATCTGTTCCCTGAAGCTTTCTTT.

The V gene is TRBV2, the J gene TRBJ1-5, with a weak D call TRBD1 (5 bases). From germline, CDR1 is SNHLY and CDR2 FYNNEI. Trimming left V 0 bases short and J 1 base short, with 16 bases between. The CDR3 contains 18 residues. DNA for the CDR3: TGTGCCAGCAGTGAAGCGCGGGGGACGAGTGGGAGCAATCAGCCCCAGCATTTT. It encodes CASSEARGTSGSNQPQHF.

This clone was counted a few times. This CDR3 reads CASSPTGVFNYGYTF. CDR3 sequence (DNA): TGTGCCAGCTCACCGACAGGGGTATTTAACTATGGCTACACCTTC. The gene calls are TRBV18 and TRBJ1-2, with 8 bases fitting TRBD1. This CDR3 spans 15 amino acids. Losses at the gene ends were 3 bases for V and 1 base for J; bases not matched to a gene: 4. Germline V lookup: CDR1 KGHSH, CDR2 LQKENI.

The V call is TRBV5-6, the J call TRBJ2-7; 7 bases fit TRBD1. CDR1 and CDR2 from the germline V gene are SGHDT and YYEEEE. The CDR3 consists of 15 residues. The junction had 7 bases not matched to a gene; V was cut back by 4 bases and J by 0 bases. The CDR3 reads CASSLGQVTSYEQYF. The CDR3 DNA reads as TGTGCCAGCAGCCTAGGACAGGTGACCTCCTACGAGCAGTACTTC.

The V and J genes are TRBV27 and TRBJ1-2, with D maybe TRBD1 (5 bases). V lost 3 bases, J lost 7 bases, and 9 bases lay in between. Germline V gene lookup returns CDR1 MNHEY and CDR2 SMNVEV (reference sequence). The CDR3 extends over 12 amino acids. CDR3 region: CASSLGGIGYTF. Here the CDR3 DNA reads TGTGCCAGCAGTTTGGGGGGGATTGGCTACACCTTC.

This clone was picked up one time. The rearrangement joins TRBV11-2 to TRBJ1-2; the match to TRBD1 covers 7 bases. The CDR3 has 14 amino acids. Germline V gene lookup returns CDR1 SGHAT and CDR2 FQNNGV. After removal of 3 bases from V and 4 bases from J, the junction contained 5 bases not matched to a gene. CDR3 in DNA: TGTGCCAGCAGCTTGCAGACAGGGCTCTATGGCTACACCTTC. It translates to CASSLQTGLYGYTF.

This sequence joins TRBV7-2 and TRBJ2-5, with 10 nucleotides matching TRBD1. With V trimmed by 2 bases and J by 7 bases, 10 bases remained unmatched. Germline V lookup: CDR1 SGHTA, CDR2 FQGNSA. The CDR3 loop spans 16 amino acids. The CDR3 is CASSLRTGGGAGTQYF. The CDR3 nucleotides are TGTGCCAGCAGCTTACGGACAGGGGGAGGGGCGGGGACCCAGTACTTC.

This chain links TRBV5-1 with TRBJ1-1, with D perhaps matching TRBD1 (5 bases). Germline CDR1 SGHRS, CDR2 YFSETQ. Trimming removed 3 bases from V and 4 bases from J, with 7 bases in between. The CDR3 extends over 12 amino acids. CDR3: CASSWGGTEAFF. CDR3 nucleotides: TGCGCCAGCAGCTGGGGGGGCACTGAAGCTTTCTTT.

The V gene is TRBV5-8, the J gene TRBJ1-5, with 9 nucleotides matching TRBD1. The CDR3 covers 14 residues. Trimming at V came to 4 bases and at J to 6 bases, leaving 5 bases not matched to a gene. Looked up from germline, CDR1 is SGHTS and CDR2 is YDEGEE. CDR3 loop: CASSRGQGVQPQHF. CDR3 DNA sequence: TGTGCCAGCAGCCGGGGACAGGGTGTTCAGCCCCAGCATTTT.

This chain connects TRBV5-4 to TRBJ2-5; D uncertain. V was cut by 3 bases and J by 4 bases, with 4 bases left in between. The germline V gene encodes CDR1 SGHNT and CDR2 YYREEE (reference sequence). This CDR3 is 11 amino acids long. For the CDR3, the DNA is TGTGCCAGCAGCTCCCTAGAGACCCAGTACTTC. This translates into CASSSLETQYF.

V usage is TRBV19 and J usage is TRBJ1-5; a weak D match, TRBD1 (5 bases). The CDR3 is made up of 14 amino acids. CDR1 is LNHDA, CDR2 SQIVND, per germline (reference sequence). V shed 7 bases and J shed 1 base, with 11 bases lying between them. The DNA of the CDR3 is TGTGCCAGTACCAGGGTCGGGAGCAATCAGCCCCAGCATTTT. As protein: CASTRVGSNQPQHF.

The V and J genes are TRBV4-3 and TRBJ1-6; 7 bases map to TRBD1. V trimming: 1 base; J trimming: 6 bases; junction bases outside the gene matches: 12. This CDR3 spans 18 amino acids. Germline CDR1 is LGHNA and CDR2 is YSLEER. CDR3 loop: CASSQARLGTATNSPLHF. DNA for the CDR3: TGCGCCAGCAGCCAAGCTAGACTTGGGACAGCCACTAATTCACCCCTCCACTTT.

This chain links TRBV19 with TRBJ2-7, with TRBD2 as a possible D gene (5 bases). Trimming stripped 7 bases from V and 0 bases from J, with 13 bases between. Germline V lookup: CDR1 LNHDA, CDR2 SQIVND (reference sequence). The CDR3 is 14 amino acids. DNA of the CDR3: TGTGCCAGTAAGCCTTTCGGGATCTCCTACGAGCAGTACTTC. This codes for CASKPFGISYEQYF. Full variable domain (remainder filled in from reference TRBV19 and TRBJ2-7): DGGITQSPKYLFRKEGQNVTLSCEQNLNHDAMYWYRQDPGQGLRLIYYSQIVNDFQKGDIAEGYSVSREKKESFPLTVTSAQKNPTAFYLCASKPFGISYEQYFGPGTRLTVT.

This clone has more than one count but fewer than ten. The rearrangement joins TRBV4-2 to TRBJ2-7; 10 bases agree with TRBD1. Germline V gives CDR1 LGHNA, CDR2 YNFKEQ. This CDR3 is built from 15 residues. V gave up 4 bases and J gave up 2 bases; unmatched junction bases: 5. CDR3: CASSPEGTGAYEQYF. CDR3 nucleotide sequence: TGTGCCAGCAGCCCGGAGGGGACAGGGGCCTACGAGCAGTACTTC.

This chain joins TRBV11-3 and TRBJ2-7; TRBD1 agrees at 7 bases. The germline V gene encodes CDR1 SGHNT and CDR2 YENEEA. The CDR3 covers 14 residues. Losses at the gene ends were 9 bases for V and 0 bases for J; bases not matched to a gene: 8. The chain's CDR3 is CARNPGQCSYEQYF. In nucleotides, the CDR3 is TGTGCCAGGAACCCGGGACAGTGCTCCTACGAGCAGTACTTC. The whole variable domain, remainder taken from reference TRBV11-3 and TRBJ2-7, is EAGVVQSPRYKIIEKKQPVAFWCNPISGHNTLYWYLQNLGQGPELLIRYENEEAVDDSQLPKDRFSAERLKGVDSTLKIQPAELGDSAVYLCARNPGQCSYEQYFGPGTRLTVT.

This sequence joins TRBV7-9 and TRBJ1-2; 9 bases align to TRBD1. V lost 5 bases, J lost 0 bases, and 10 bases stayed unmatched. The CDR3 is 17 residues long. Germline loops: CDR1 SEHNR, CDR2 FQNEAQ (reference sequence). The CDR3 is CASSETGGEVSNYGYTF. As DNA, the CDR3 is TGTGCCAGCAGCGAGACAGGGGGTGAGGTCTCTAACTATGGCTACACCTTC.

The chain has TRBV5-1 and TRBJ2-7, with 8 bases matching TRBD1. CDR3 length equals 15 residues. V shed 0 bases and J 6 bases; nucleotides not matched to a gene: 8. Germline values: CDR1 SGHRS, CDR2 YFSETQ. In DNA form, the CDR3 reads TGCGCCAGCAGCTTGGGGACAGGGACGGGGCGCGAGCAGTACTTC. Residues: CASSLGTGTGREQYF.

This clone has just one count. The chain recombines TRBV6-1 with TRBJ2-3, with D possibly being TRBD2 (5 bases). This CDR3 has 12 amino acids. Germline values: CDR1 MNHNS, CDR2 SASEGT. Between the trimmed V and J ends, which lost 5 bases and 14 bases, there was a span of 17 bases. In nucleotides, the CDR3 is TGTGCCAGCAGTACAGCCGCGGGCGACCGGTATTTT. Residues: CASSTAAGDRYF.

The chain carries TRBV9 and TRBJ1-1, with 9 bases lining up with TRBD1. Germline V gives CDR1 SGDLS, CDR2 YYNGEE. V gave up 3 bases and J gave up 5 bases; unmatched junction bases: 5. The CDR3 covers 14 residues. DNA for the CDR3: TGTGCCAGCAGCGCCGGGACAGGGTGGACTGAAGCTTTCTTT. Encoded protein: CASSAGTGWTEAFF.

Concerning this clone itself: The junction departs from the called germline gene at one end, perhaps through a read error. The genes are TRBV6-1 and TRBJ1-3; TRBD1 matches at 8 bases. This CDR3 region has 15 residues. The germline V gene has CDR1 MNHNS and CDR2 SASEGT. The DNA for the CDR3 is TGTGCCAGCAGGGAAGACAGGGGCTCTGGAAACACCATATATTTT. Protein: CASREDRGSGNTIYF.

The chain is built from TRBV5-5 and TRBJ2-1; TRBD2 agrees at 9 bases. After removal of 6 bases from V and 6 bases from J, the junction contained 10 bases not matched to a gene. The length of the CDR3 is 15 residues. CDR1 and CDR2 (germline): SGHKS, YYEKEE (reference sequence). The CDR3 spells CASTSGVGLGNEQFF. For the CDR3, the DNA is TGTGCCAGCACTAGCGGGGTGGGGCTGGGCAATGAGCAGTTCTTC.

V gene TRBV27 combines with J gene TRBJ2-7, with TRBD2 identical over 12 bases. The J segment lost 7 bases and the V segment lost 5 bases, leaving 9 bases of the junction unmatched. The CDR3 spans 15 residues. The germline V gene has CDR1 MNHEY and CDR2 SMNVEV (reference sequence). The CDR3 reads CASSRLAGASLEQYF. The CDR3 DNA is TGTGCCAGCAGTCGACTAGCGGGGGCCTCCCTGGAGCAGTACTTC.

The J gene is TRBJ2-1, the V gene TRBV27; 7 positions agree with TRBD1. Germline V gene sequence: CDR1 MNHEY, CDR2 SMNVEV (reference sequence). The CDR3 has 16 amino acids. The ends lost 6 bases at V and 8 bases at J; junction bases unmatched: 16. The CDR3 bases are TGTGCCAGCAGAACCTCTCCGGGACAGTGGTTTTATGAGCAGTTCTTC. As protein: CASRTSPGQWFYEQFF.

The rearrangement uses TRBV5-5 and TRBJ2-7, with 8 bases that match TRBD1. After removal of 0 bases from V and 3 bases from J, the junction contained 14 bases not matched to a gene. Germline V gene lookup returns CDR1 SGHKS and CDR2 YYEKEE (reference sequence). The length of the CDR3 is 18 residues. The DNA of the CDR3 is TGTGCCAGCAGCTTGGAGGGTAGTAGAGGACAGGGTATCTACGAGCAGTACTTC. This codes for CASSLEGSRGQGIYEQYF.

The chain has TRBV30 and TRBJ2-7; 7 nucleotides align to TRBD1. The length of the CDR3 is 15 residues. J lost 3 bases, V lost 0 bases, and 8 bases had no gene match. Germline V CDR1 and CDR2: GTSNPN, SVGIG (reference sequence). The CDR3 DNA sequence: TGTGCCTGGAGTGTATGGGGACAGCCGGACTACGAGCAGTACTTC. Amino acids: CAWSVWGQPDYEQYF.

The rearrangement joins TRBV2 to TRBJ2-7; D unresolved. Germline-derived CDR1 and CDR2 are SNHLY and FYNNEI. The CDR3 has 12 amino acids. Trimming removed 11 bases from V and 1 base from J, with 12 bases in between. The CDR3 DNA follows: TGTGCCGGATCGACACCATCCTACGAGCAGTACTTC. Translated, it gives CAGSTPSYEQYF.

This clone appeared once. The CDR3 DNA follows: TGTGCCAGCTCATATAACAGGGAATGGCAGCCCCAGCATTTT. Amino acids: CASSYNREWQPQHF. The chain uses TRBV27 and TRBJ1-5, with D perhaps TRBD1 (6 bases). From germline, CDR1 is MNHEY and CDR2 SMNVEV (reference sequence). CDR3 size: 14 residues. Trimming took 8 bases from V and 7 from J, leaving 18 bases between them.

The chain couples TRBV12-5 to TRBJ2-1; TRBD2 aligns across 13 bases. The CDR3 contains 17 residues. Losses at the gene ends were 6 bases for V and 3 bases for J; bases not matched to a gene: 8. Germline V gene lookup returns CDR1 LGHNT and CDR2 FRNRAP. CDR3 in amino acids: CASGSRLAGGIYNEQFF. As DNA, the CDR3 is TGTGCTAGTGGGTCCCGACTAGCGGGAGGCATCTACAATGAGCAGTTCTTC.